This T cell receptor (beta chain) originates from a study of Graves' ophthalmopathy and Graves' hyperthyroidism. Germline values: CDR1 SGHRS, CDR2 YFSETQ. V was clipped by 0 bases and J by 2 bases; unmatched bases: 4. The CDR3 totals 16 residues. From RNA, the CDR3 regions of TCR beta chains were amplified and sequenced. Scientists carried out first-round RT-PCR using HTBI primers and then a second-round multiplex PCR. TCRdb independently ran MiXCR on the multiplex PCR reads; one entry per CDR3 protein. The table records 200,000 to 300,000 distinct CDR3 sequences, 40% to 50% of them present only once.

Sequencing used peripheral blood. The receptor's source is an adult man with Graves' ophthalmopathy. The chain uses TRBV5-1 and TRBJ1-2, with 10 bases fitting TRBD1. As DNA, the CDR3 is TGCGCCAGCAGCTTGGGGGACAGGGGCTGGAACTATGGCTACACCTTC. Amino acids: CASSLGDRGWNYGYTF. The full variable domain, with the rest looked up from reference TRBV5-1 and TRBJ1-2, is KAGVTQTPRYLIKTRGQQVTLSCSPISGHRSVSWYQQTPGQGLQFLFEYFSETQRNKGNFPGRFSGRQFSNSRSEMNVSTLELGDSALYLCASSLGDRGWNYGYTFGSGTRLTVV.